This T cell receptor (beta chain) is drawn from a study of cytomegalovirus exposure and HLA in healthy donors. Germline V lookup: CDR1 SNHLY, CDR2 FYNNEI. With 5 bases removed from V and 2 bases from J, the gap between germline ends came to 12 bases. This CDR3 has 14 amino acids. The PCR made use of 60 Vbeta and 13 Jbeta primers. Measured with immunoSEQ multiplex PCR; TCRdb has only the in-frame clones, and not every one. The table shows about 180,000 clones, with about 80% occurring only once. This receptor was taken from a woman between 55 and 75 years old in good health and CMV-seropositive. The J gene is TRBJ1-2, the V gene TRBV2; D is possibly TRBD1 (6 bases). The material sequenced was PBMCs. The CDR3 bases are TGTGCCAGCAGTTGGGACACGAACAACTATGGCTACACCTTC. It specifies CASSWDTNNYGYTF.